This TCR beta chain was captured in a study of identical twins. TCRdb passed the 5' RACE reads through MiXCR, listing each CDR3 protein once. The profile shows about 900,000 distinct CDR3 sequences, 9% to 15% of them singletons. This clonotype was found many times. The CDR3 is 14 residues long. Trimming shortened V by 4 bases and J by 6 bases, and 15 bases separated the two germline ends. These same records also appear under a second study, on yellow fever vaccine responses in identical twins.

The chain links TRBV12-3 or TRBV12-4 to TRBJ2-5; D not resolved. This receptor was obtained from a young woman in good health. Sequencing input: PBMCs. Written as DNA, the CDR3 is TGTGCCAGCAGTTGGGTCTCTCCCAGAAAGACCCAGTACTTC. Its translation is CASSWVSPRKTQYF.